Listed below are T cell receptor beta chains from one sample, sequenced in a study of blood T cell repertoires in COVID-19. Clones were read by immunoSEQ multiplex PCR, and TCRdb kept only the in-frame ones, dropping some. In the table there are 350,000 or so clones, approximately 90% of which are singletons. The specimen sequenced was peripheral blood. The origin of the receptors is a woman aged 60-75 years with COVID-19, enrolled during active disease. CDR3s include the opening cysteine and the closing phenylalanine or tryptophan. Each record gives: D gene, J gene, clone size, V gene, CDR3 protein, CDR3 DNA. The D gene is left open where the match is weak. Clone size is given for some rows only: seen once, a few or many times, or a class if the clone is expanded.

>NA|TRBJ2-1|NA|TRBV19
CASSIVSGATNEQFF
TGTGCCAGTAGTATAGTTTCAGGGGCCACAAATGAGCAGTTCTTC
>TRBD1|TRBJ1-3|NA|TRBV29-1
CSVAPTGAGNTIYF
TGCAGCGTTGCCCCCACAGGGGCTGGAAACACCATATATTTT
>TRBD2|TRBJ2-3|NA|TRBV6-4
CASGPSGGNTDTQYF
TGTGCCAGCGGGCCTAGCGGTGGCAACACAGATACGCAGTATTTT
>NA|TRBJ2-7|NA|TRBV5-1
CASSSDSSYEQYF
TGCGCCAGCAGTTCGGACAGTTCCTACGAGCAGTACTTC
>NA|TRBJ1-5|NA|TRBV23-1
CASSQSAGGGQPQHF
TGCGCCAGCAGTCAATCGGCCGGGGGTGGACAGCCCCAGCATTTT
>NA|TRBJ1-6|once|TRBV10-1
CASSRQDSPLHF
TGCGCCAGCAGCAGACAGGATTCACCCCTCCACTTT
>NA|TRBJ2-7|NA|TRBV5-4
CASSLFLGSSYEQYF
TGTGCCAGCAGCTTGTTTCTGGGCAGCTCCTACGAGCAGTACTTC
>NA|TRBJ1-2|NA|TRBV4-2
CASSQDQGTANYGYTF
TGTGCCAGCAGCCAAGATCAGGGGACCGCTAACTATGGCTACACCTTC
>TRBD1|TRBJ2-7|NA|TRBV6-5
CASSLRPGTDSYEQYF
TGTGCCAGCAGTTTGCGTCCCGGGACAGACTCCTACGAGCAGTACTTC
>TRBD1|TRBJ1-2|NA|TRBV4-1
CASSQPGTGRGGYTF
TGCGCCAGCAGCCAACCGGGGACAGGGAGGGGTGGCTACACCTTC
>TRBD1|TRBJ1-1|NA|TRBV19
CASISLGTGGTEAFF
TGTGCCAGTATATCCTTAGGGACAGGGGGCACTGAAGCTTTCTTT
>TRBD1|TRBJ1-3|NA|TRBV9
CASSATGGSAGNTIYF
TGTGCCAGCAGCGCGACAGGGGGCAGTGCTGGAAACACCATATATTTT
>TRBD1|TRBJ1-1|NA|TRBV10-3
CAISDPGQGNTEAFF
TGTGCCATCAGTGACCCGGGACAGGGGAACACTGAAGCTTTCTTT
>NA|TRBJ1-5|NA|TRBV2
CASLQGISNQPQHF
TGTGCCAGCTTGCAGGGGATTAGCAATCAGCCCCAGCATTTT
>NA|TRBJ1-2|NA|TRBV6-5
CASSRTDPLGGYTF
TGTGCCAGCAGCCGGACAGACCCTTTGGGTGGCTACACCTTC
>NA|TRBJ2-4|NA|TRBV6-1
CASSDRLGLQNIQYF
TGTGCCAGCAGTGACAGACTAGGCCTTCAAAACATTCAGTACTTC
>NA|TRBJ2-6|NA|TRBV7-3
CASSLNRGTSGANVLTF
TGTGCCAGCAGCTTAAATCGGGGTACCTCTGGGGCCAACGTCCTGACTTTC
>NA|TRBJ1-4|NA|TRBV5-6
CASSWRNEKLFF
TGTGCCAGCAGCTGGAGGAATGAAAAACTGTTTTTT
>NA|TRBJ1-2|NA|TRBV15
CATSRDTVYGYTF
TGTGCCACCAGCAGAGATACAGTATATGGCTACACCTTC
>TRBD2|TRBJ2-3|NA|TRBV5-1
CASSRGTSGADTQYF
TGCGCCAGCAGTCGTGGGACTAGCGGGGCAGATACGCAGTATTTT
>NA|TRBJ1-3|NA|TRBV18
CASSPAGPTGNTIYF
TGTGCCAGCTCACCAGCGGGACCGACTGGAAACACCATATATTTT
>TRBD1|TRBJ1-4|NA|TRBV4-1
CASSQDSGTGRGKLFF
TGCGCCAGCAGCCAAGACTCAGGGACAGGGAGAGGAAAACTGTTTTTT
>NA|TRBJ1-2|NA|TRBV21-1
CASSKNTFGRDSLGYGYTF
TGTGCCAGCAGCAAAAATACCTTCGGCCGAGACAGTTTGGGCTATGGCTACACCTTC
>NA|TRBJ2-5|NA|TRBV5-6
CASSLVGVQETQYF
TGTGCCAGCAGCTTGGTCGGTGTACAAGAGACCCAGTACTTC
>TRBD1|TRBJ2-2|NA|TRBV19
CASSSRTGSTGELFF
TGTGCCAGTAGTTCCCGGACAGGGAGCACCGGGGAGCTGTTTTTT
>TRBD1|TRBJ2-7|NA|TRBV19
CASSIDGTGVSEQYF
TGTGCCAGTAGTATAGACGGGACAGGCGTCTCCGAGCAGTACTTC
>TRBD2|TRBJ2-1|NA|TRBV6-5
CASSPGLAAYNEQFF
TGTGCCAGCAGTCCGGGACTAGCGGCATACAATGAGCAGTTCTTC
>NA|TRBJ1-2|NA|TRBV19
CASRGGRGVYGYTF
TGTGCCAGCCGCGGGGGCAGGGGCGTCTATGGCTACACCTTC
>NA|TRBJ1-3|NA|TRBV6-5
CASSPGWTNTIYF
TGTGCCAGCAGTCCAGGGTGGACGAACACCATATATTTT
>NA|TRBJ1-5|NA|TRBV19
CASSNPGHYNQPQHF
TGTGCCAGTAGCAACCCGGGACACTACAATCAGCCCCAGCATTTT
>TRBD1|TRBJ2-7|NA|TRBV15
CATGNGQGLSEQYF
TGTGCCACGGGTAATGGACAGGGCTTGAGCGAGCAGTACTTC
>TRBD1|TRBJ1-2|NA|TRBV5-1
CASSLDRGGYTF
TGCGCCAGCAGCTTAGACAGGGGAGGCTACACCTTC
>TRBD1|TRBJ1-1|NA|TRBV6-5
CASSYRQGNSEAFF
TGTGCCAGCAGTTACAGACAGGGGAATTCTGAAGCTTTCTTT
>TRBD1|TRBJ1-1|NA|TRBV7-9
CASSNRGNTEAFF
TGTGCCAGCAGCAACAGGGGGAACACTGAAGCTTTCTTT
>TRBD2|TRBJ2-7|NA|TRBV7-2
CASSFMTSGGLVF
TGTGCCAGCAGCTTTATGACTAGCGGGGGGCTAGTGTTC
>TRBD2|TRBJ2-1|once|TRBV6-5
CASSLRTSGNEQFF
TGTGCCAGCAGTCTCCGGACTAGCGGGAATGAGCAGTTCTTC
>NA|TRBJ1-3|NA|TRBV11-2
CAEPVGNTIYF
TGTGCGGAGCCGGTTGGGAACACCATATATTTT
>NA|TRBJ1-2|NA|TRBV6-5
CASSYPGGYTF
TGTGCCAGCAGTTATCCGGGTGGCTACACCTTC
>NA|TRBJ1-2|NA|TRBV12-3/TRBV12-4
CASSLFPSGYTF
TGTGCCAGCAGTTTATTTCCATCTGGCTACACCTTC
>NA|TRBJ2-7|NA|TRBV10-3
CAISEYLGDSYEQYF
TGTGCCATCAGTGAGTACCTCGGTGACTCCTACGAGCAGTACTTC
>NA|TRBJ2-7|NA|TRBV6-6
CASSFPGGAYEQYF
TGTGCCAGCAGTTTCCCGGGGGGCGCCTACGAGCAGTACTTC
>TRBD1|TRBJ2-1|NA|TRBV6-6
CASRPGQGTYNEQFF
TGTGCCAGCAGACCGGGACAGGGTACCTACAATGAGCAGTTCTTC
>NA|TRBJ1-1|NA|TRBV2
CASSASVKNTEAFF
TGTGCCAGCAGTGCGAGCGTAAAGAACACTGAAGCTTTCTTT
>TRBD1|TRBJ1-5|NA|TRBV5-1
CASSLTGAGNQPQHF
TGCGCCAGCAGCCTGACAGGGGCAGGAAATCAGCCCCAGCATTTT
>NA|TRBJ1-1|NA|TRBV9
CASSPRVQRNTEAFF
TGTGCCAGCAGCCCCAGGGTACAACGGAACACTGAAGCTTTCTTT
>NA|TRBJ1-3|NA|TRBV13
CASRFRGASGNTIYF
TGTGCCAGCAGATTCAGGGGTGCCTCTGGAAACACCATATATTTT
>NA|TRBJ1-5|NA|TRBV27
CASSLLPQGGQPQHF
TGTGCCAGCAGTTTATTGCCACAGGGTGGGCAGCCCCAGCATTTT
>TRBD1|TRBJ1-1|NA|TRBV19
CASSIRTGMNTEAFF
TGTGCCAGTAGTATTCGGACAGGGATGAACACTGAAGCTTTCTTT
>NA|TRBJ2-1|NA|TRBV19
CASSIEGSNEQFF
TGTGCCAGTAGTATAGAAGGGAGCAATGAGCAGTTCTTC
>TRBD1|TRBJ1-2|NA|TRBV19
CASRGTGQNYGYTF
TGTGCCAGTCGTGGGACAGGTCAGAACTATGGCTACACCTTC
>NA|TRBJ1-5|NA|TRBV4-1
CASSQDDGGPPFNQPQHF
TGCGCCAGCAGCCAAGATGACGGGGGGCCCCCATTCAATCAGCCCCAGCATTTT
>TRBD2|TRBJ2-7|once|TRBV5-5
CASSLKRTSGGRIYEQYF
TGTGCCAGCAGCTTAAAACGGACTAGCGGGGGGAGAATATACGAGCAGTACTTC
>NA|TRBJ1-3|NA|TRBV12-3/TRBV12-4
CASSLQGNTIYF
TGTGCCAGCAGTTTACAGGGAAACACCATATATTTT